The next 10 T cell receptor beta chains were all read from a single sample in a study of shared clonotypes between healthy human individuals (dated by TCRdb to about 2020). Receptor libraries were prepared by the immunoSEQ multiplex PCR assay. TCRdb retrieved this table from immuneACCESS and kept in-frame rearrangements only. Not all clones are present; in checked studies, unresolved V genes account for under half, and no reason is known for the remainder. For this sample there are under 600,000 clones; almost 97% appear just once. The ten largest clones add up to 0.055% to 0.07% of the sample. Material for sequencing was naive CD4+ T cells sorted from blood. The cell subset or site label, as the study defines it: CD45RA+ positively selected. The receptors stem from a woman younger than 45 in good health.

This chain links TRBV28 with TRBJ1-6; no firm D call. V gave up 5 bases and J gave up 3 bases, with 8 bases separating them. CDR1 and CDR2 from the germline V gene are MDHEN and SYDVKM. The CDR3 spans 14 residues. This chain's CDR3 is CASSKRSYNSPLHF. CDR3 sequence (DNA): TGTGCCAGCAGTAAGCGCAGCTATAATTCACCCCTCCACTTT. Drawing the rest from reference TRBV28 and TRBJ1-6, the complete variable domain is DVKVTQSSRYLVKRTGEKVFLECVQDMDHENMFWYRQDPGLGLRLIYFSYDVKMKEKGDIPEGYSVSREKKERFSLILESASTNQTSMYLCASSKRSYNSPLHFGNGTRLTVT.

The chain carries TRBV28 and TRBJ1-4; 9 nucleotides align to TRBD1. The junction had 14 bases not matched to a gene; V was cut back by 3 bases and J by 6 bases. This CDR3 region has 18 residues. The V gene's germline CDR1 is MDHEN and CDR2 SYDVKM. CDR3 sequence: CASSFNPQDRGSDEKLFF. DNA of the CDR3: TGTGCCAGCAGTTTTAACCCTCAGGACAGGGGTTCGGATGAAAAACTGTTTTTT.

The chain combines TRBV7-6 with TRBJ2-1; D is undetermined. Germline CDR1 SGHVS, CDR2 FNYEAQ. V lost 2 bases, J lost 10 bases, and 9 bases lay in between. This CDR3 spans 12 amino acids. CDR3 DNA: TGTGCCAGCAGCTTATGGCGAGAGGAGCAGTTCTTC. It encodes CASSLWREEQFF.

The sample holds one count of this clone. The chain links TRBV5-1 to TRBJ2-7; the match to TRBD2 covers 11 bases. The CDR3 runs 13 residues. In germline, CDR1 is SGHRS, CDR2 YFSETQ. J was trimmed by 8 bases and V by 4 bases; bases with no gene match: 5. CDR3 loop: CASSPGTSGKQYF. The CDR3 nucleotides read TGCGCCAGCAGCCCTGGGACTAGCGGCAAGCAGTACTTC.

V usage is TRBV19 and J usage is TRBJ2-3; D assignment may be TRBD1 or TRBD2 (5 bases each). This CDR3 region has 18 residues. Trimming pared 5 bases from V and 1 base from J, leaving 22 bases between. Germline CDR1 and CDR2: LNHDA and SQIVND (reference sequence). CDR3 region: CASSPIKGGTQRTDTQYF. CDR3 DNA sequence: TGTGCCAGTAGTCCGATCAAAGGTGGGACCCAACGCACAGATACGCAGTATTTT.

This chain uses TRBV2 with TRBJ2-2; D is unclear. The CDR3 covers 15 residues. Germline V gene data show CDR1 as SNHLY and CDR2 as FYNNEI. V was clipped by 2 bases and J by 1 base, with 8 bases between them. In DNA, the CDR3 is TGTGCCAGCAGTGAAAGCCTTCTGAACACCGGGGAGCTGTTTTTT. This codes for CASSESLLNTGELFF.

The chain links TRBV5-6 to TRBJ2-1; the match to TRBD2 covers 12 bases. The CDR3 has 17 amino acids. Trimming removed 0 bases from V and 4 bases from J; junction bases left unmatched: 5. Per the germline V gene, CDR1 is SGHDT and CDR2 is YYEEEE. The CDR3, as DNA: TGTGCCAGCAGCTTGGGGCTAGCGGGAGGGAGTTACAATGAGCAGTTCTTC. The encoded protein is CASSLGLAGGSYNEQFF.

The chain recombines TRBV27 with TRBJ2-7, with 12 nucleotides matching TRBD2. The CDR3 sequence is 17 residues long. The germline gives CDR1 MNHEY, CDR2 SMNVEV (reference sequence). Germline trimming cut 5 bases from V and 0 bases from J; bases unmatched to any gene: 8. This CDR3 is CASSPWTSGDISYEQYF. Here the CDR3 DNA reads TGTGCCAGCAGTCCTTGGACTAGCGGGGATATCTCCTACGAGCAGTACTTC.

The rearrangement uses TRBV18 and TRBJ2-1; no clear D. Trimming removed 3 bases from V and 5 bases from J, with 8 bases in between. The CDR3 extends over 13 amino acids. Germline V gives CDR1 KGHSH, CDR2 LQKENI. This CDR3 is CASSPGPDNEQFF. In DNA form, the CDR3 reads TGTGCCAGCTCACCCGGGCCGGACAATGAGCAGTTCTTC. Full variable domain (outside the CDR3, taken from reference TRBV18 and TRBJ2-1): NAGVMQNPRHLVRRRGQEARLRCSPMKGHSHVYWYRQLPEEGLKFMVYLQKENIIDESGMPKERFSAEFPKEGPSILRIQQVVRGDSAAYFCASSPGPDNEQFFGPGTRLTVL.

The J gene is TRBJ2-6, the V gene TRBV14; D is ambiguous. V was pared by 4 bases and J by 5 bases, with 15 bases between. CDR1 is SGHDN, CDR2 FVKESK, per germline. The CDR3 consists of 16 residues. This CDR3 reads CASSPESEWWANVLTF. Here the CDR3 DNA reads TGTGCCAGCAGCCCCGAGTCGGAGTGGTGGGCCAACGTCCTGACTTTC.